This passage covers 15 T cell receptor beta chains from one sample sequenced in a study of blood T cell repertoires in COVID-19. The data were produced by immunoSEQ multiplex PCR, yet TCRdb's version contains in-frame clones alone and is incomplete. The profile shows about 350,000 clones, more than 70% of them singletons. Source material: PBMCs or T cells enriched from blood (not recorded which). The receptors come from a woman aged 25-40 years who had recovered from COVID-19.

V usage is TRBV21-1 and J usage is TRBJ1-2; the D call of TRBD1 is as the table states it, not checked on the DNA. TRBV21-1 is an annotated pseudogene. CDR3 length equals 13 residues. The chain's CDR3 is CVIGQGRNYGYTF. The CDR3 DNA follows: TGTGTCATCGGTCAGGGCCGAAACTATGGCTACACCTTC.

This chain links TRBV5-4 with TRBJ2-2, with D perhaps TRBD2 (5 bases). CDR3 length equals 17 residues. CDR1 and CDR2 (germline): SGHNT, YYREEE (reference sequence). The V and J ends lost 1 base and 4 bases respectively, with 17 bases between them. CDR3 in amino acids: CASSLCTWTDCTGELFF. In DNA, the CDR3 is TGTGCCAGCAGCTTGTGCACATGGACGGACTGCACCGGGGAGCTGTTTTTT.

This clone was seen a single time. CDR3 region: CASSLGTAYSNQPQHF. CDR3 DNA: TGTGCCAGCAGCCTTGGGACAGCATATAGCAATCAGCCCCAGCATTTT. This rearrangement joins TRBV6-2 or TRBV6-3 to TRBJ1-5; 7 nucleotides align to TRBD1. CDR3 length: 16 residues. With V trimmed by 6 bases and J by 0 bases, 8 bases remained unmatched. CDR1 and CDR2 (germline): MNHEY, SVGEGT.

V and J are TRBV20-1 and TRBJ1-1; no clear D. The CDR3 consists of 11 residues. Germline V gene lookup returns CDR1 DFQATT and CDR2 SNEGSKA (reference sequence). V shed 2 bases and J shed 11 bases, with 12 bases lying between them. CDR3 bases: TGCAGTGCTAGAAAATCCCCCGGGGCTTTCTTT. Its protein is CSARKSPGAFF.

In the case of this clone: Different DNA sequences within this sample yield the same CDR3. The rearrangement joins TRBV9 to TRBJ1-1, with D possibly being TRBD1 (5 bases). The V gene's germline CDR1 is SGDLS and CDR2 YYNGEE. With 0 bases removed from V and 1 base from J, the gap between germline ends came to 7 bases. This CDR3 comprises 14 residues. The CDR3 DNA reads as TGTGCCAGCAGCGTAGTTGGACAGAACACTGAAGCTTTCTTT. This sequence encodes CASSVVGQNTEAFF.

V gene TRBV30 combines with J gene TRBJ2-3; D gene ambiguous. Germline CDR1 reads GTSNPN; CDR2 reads SVGIG (reference sequence). The CDR3 loop spans 11 amino acids. V lost 5 bases and J 5 bases, leaving 8 bases between the germline ends. The DNA for the CDR3 is TGTGCCTGGGAGCGAAGAGATACGCAGTATTTT. It translates to CAWERRDTQYF.

This clone was counted once. V is TRBV4-2 and J is TRBJ2-4; 12 nucleotides line up with TRBD2. The V and J ends lost 0 bases and 3 bases, in that order; junction bases with no gene match: 6. The CDR3 is made up of 18 amino acids. Germline loops: CDR1 LGHNA, CDR2 YNFKEQ. The CDR3 is CASSQDTSGGWDKNIQYF. CDR3 nucleotides: TGTGCCAGCAGCCAAGACACTAGCGGGGGGTGGGACAAAAACATTCAGTACTTC.

The V gene is TRBV28, the J gene TRBJ1-4; D is ambiguous. The length of the CDR3 is 17 residues. Trimming took 2 bases from V and 0 from J, leaving 13 bases between them. In germline, CDR1 is MDHEN, CDR2 SYDVKM. The CDR3: CASSLAGLYATNEKLFF. In DNA form, the CDR3 reads TGTGCCAGCAGTTTAGCGGGGTTGTATGCAACTAATGAAAAACTGTTTTTT.

With regard to this clone: The sample carries other DNA sequences with the same CDR3. This sequence joins TRBV19 and TRBJ1-5; D unclear. This CDR3 has 13 amino acids. Germline V gives CDR1 LNHDA, CDR2 SQIVND (reference sequence). V lost 4 bases, J lost 1 base, and 5 bases lay in between. The CDR3 loop is CASSTQSNQPQHF. In DNA, the CDR3 is TGTGCCAGTAGTACACAAAGCAATCAGCCCCAGCATTTT.

The CDR3: CASSRGLAGLNNEQFF. CDR3 in DNA: TGTGCCAGCAGCCGCGGACTAGCGGGGTTAAACAATGAGCAGTTCTTC. The chain is built from TRBV4-2 and TRBJ2-1, with TRBD2 identical over 12 bases. The CDR3 contains 16 residues. In germline, CDR1 is LGHNA, CDR2 YNFKEQ. The trim removed 4 bases at V and 5 bases at J, leaving 6 bases unmatched.

V usage is TRBV19 and J usage is TRBJ1-4; 7 positions agree with TRBD1. CDR1 and CDR2 (germline): LNHDA, SQIVND (reference sequence). The CDR3 consists of 15 residues. V lost 5 bases, J lost 11 bases, and 14 bases stayed unmatched. The CDR3: CASSGQDSPPVKLFF. The CDR3 DNA is TGTGCCAGTAGTGGACAGGACTCCCCACCCGTGAAACTGTTTTTT. Looking up the rest from reference TRBV19 and TRBJ1-4 gives the full variable domain: DGGITQSPKYLFRKEGQNVTLSCEQNLNHDAMYWYRQDPGQGLRLIYYSQIVNDFQKGDIAEGYSVSREKKESFPLTVTSAQKNPTAFYLCASSGQDSPPVKLFFGSGTQLSVL.

The CDR3 sequence: CASSLMRQTRTDTQYF. Here the CDR3 DNA reads TGTGCCAGCAGCTTAATGCGACAGACCCGCACAGATACGCAGTATTTT. The chain links TRBV7-9 to TRBJ2-3, with a weak D call TRBD1 (5 bases). Per germline, CDR1 SEHNR and CDR2 FQNEAQ (reference sequence). The CDR3 length is 16 residues. V gave up 2 bases and J gave up 1 base, with 13 bases separating them.

This clone was detected a few times. The V call is TRBV2, the J call TRBJ1-5; D might be TRBD1 (6 bases). The germline CDR1 and CDR2 sequences are SNHLY and FYNNEI. This CDR3 is 15 amino acids long. V was pared by 4 bases and J by 7 bases, with 17 bases between. In DNA form, the CDR3 reads TGTGCCAGCAGTGCTGCCAGGGGAGCGGGGCAGCCCCAGCATTTT. It codes for CASSAARGAGQPQHF.

The chain uses TRBV5-1 and TRBJ2-3, with D unclear. Trimming cost V 1 base and J 6 bases, with 9 bases left between them. The CDR3 extends over 13 amino acids. Germline lookup yields CDR1 SGHRS and CDR2 YFSETQ. CDR3: CASSLSPSDTQYF. The CDR3 nucleotides read TGCGCCAGCAGCTTGTCCCCGTCGGATACGCAGTATTTT.

This chain joins TRBV5-5 and TRBJ1-5; D might be TRBD1 (5 bases). The germline gives CDR1 SGHKS, CDR2 YYEKEE (reference sequence). The CDR3 spans 16 residues. V gave up 1 base and J gave up 7 bases, with 18 bases separating them. The CDR3 is CASSLSGTQGAQPQHF. The CDR3 DNA is TGTGCCAGCAGCTTGTCCGGGACTCAGGGAGCGCAGCCCCAGCATTTT.